The 7 T cell receptor beta chains reported below all come from one sample, sequenced in a study of CD8+ T cells in alopecia areata. Reverse transcribed after extraction, RNA yielded cDNA as the sequencing template. The table came from immunoSEQ multiplex PCR; TCRdb's copy has only in-frame clones and leaves some out. The sample holds about 120,000 clones, and no clone turns up only once. The sample was lesional skin. These receptors all stem from a C3H/HeJ mouse with alopecia areata. The mice in this strain carry MHC haplotype H2-k.

Details on this clone: Germline and genes here are mouse. CDR3 region: CASSESGGPNQDTQYF. The CDR3 bases that were read are TGTGCCAGCAGTGAATCTGGGGGGCCTAACCAAGAC. The chain couples TRBV13-3 to TRBJ2-5; 8 bases map to TRBD2. The read is 4 residues too short to cover the CDR3 end, so that end is filled in from the germline J gene. The V segment lost 2 bases and the J segment 0 bases; nucleotides outside the gene matches: 5. Germline CDR1 and CDR2: NNHDY and SYVADS. The length of the CDR3 is 16 residues. The whole variable domain, remainder taken from reference TRBV13-3 and TRBJ2-5, is EAAVTQSPRSKVAVTGGKVTLSCHQTNNHDYMYWYRQDTGHGLRLIHYSYVADSTEKGDIPDGYKASRPSQENFSLILELASLSQTAVYFCASSESGGPNQDTQYFGPGTRLLVL.

This clone has ten or more counts. The genes and germline here are from mouse. The observed sequence ends 4 residues before the CDR3 terminus, with the missing tail filled in from the germline J gene. This chain connects TRBV13-3 to TRBJ2-3; 9 bases align to TRBD1. Losses at the gene ends were 4 bases for V and 0 bases for J; bases not matched to a gene: 3. Germline-derived CDR1 and CDR2 are NNHDY and SYVADS. CDR3 length: 15 residues. The CDR3: CASSQGTGSAETLYF. The CDR3 DNA, read in part, is TGTGCCAGCAGTCAGGGGACAGGGAGTGCAGAA.

The sample holds a few counts of this clone. Mouse germline and gene names are used. The read finishes 4 residues shy of the CDR3 end, and the germline J gene is used to complete it. The chain joins TRBV1 to TRBJ2-5; 9 nucleotides agree with TRBD2. The germline V gene encodes CDR1 NSQYPW and CDR2 LRSPGD (reference sequence). V lost 5 bases and J lost 2; bases outside the gene matches: 5. The CDR3 loop spans 15 amino acids. The DNA read from the CDR3 is TGCACCTGCAGTCCGACTGGGGGCCCCCAAGAC. As protein: CTCSPTGGPQD. The complete CDR3 reads CTCSPTGGPQDTQYF.

A word on this clone: DNA and listed protein disagree at residue 12, so the protein shown here was translated from the DNA. The genes are named according to mouse. Read coverage stops 3 residues before the CDR3 terminus; the germline J gene supplies the remainder. The chain joins TRBV13-3 to TRBJ1-6; D is perhaps TRBD1 (6 bases). TRBJ1-6 is an open reading frame, and its role is uncertain. Germline-derived CDR1 and CDR2 are NNHDY and SYVADS. Deletions cut 1 base from V and 7 bases from J, with 12 bases between. This CDR3 has 15 amino acids. The CDR3 here is CASSDQGMGNSPLYF. The covered CDR3 bases are TGTGCCAGCAGTGATCAGGGGATGGGAAATTCGCCC.

With respect to this clone: Gene names denote mouse genes. The read is 4 residues too short to cover the CDR3 end, so that end is filled in from the germline J gene. J is TRBJ2-1 and V is TRBV1, with 12 positions matching TRBD2. Per germline, CDR1 NSQYPW and CDR2 LRSPGD (reference sequence). There are 15 residues in the CDR3. The covered CDR3 bases are TGCACCTGCAGTGTGACTGGGGGGGCGGACGCT. Translating gives CTCSVTGGADA. From start to end, the CDR3 is CTCSVTGGADAEQFF.

Only a few counts were recorded for this clone. These gene names are mouse names. Coverage ceases 4 residues before the CDR3 finishes, and the germline J gene fills in the end. The chain has TRBV1 and TRBJ2-1, with 11 positions matching TRBD2. Per the germline V gene, CDR1 is NSQYPW and CDR2 is LRSPGD (reference sequence). Germline trimming cut 0 bases from V and 4 bases from J; bases unmatched to any gene: 5. CDR3 length equals 17 residues. CDR3 bases read: TGCACCTGCAGTGCAGACACGGGGGACTGGGGGTATGCT. This codes for CTCSADTGDWGYA. The whole CDR3 reads CTCSADTGDWGYAEQFF.

This clone was counted at least ten times. TCRdb's protein sequence differs at residue 13 from the translated DNA; the protein presented here follows the DNA. The gene names given are mouse names. The CDR3 is cut off 3 residues early in the read; its end comes from the germline J gene. The chain uses TRBV17 and TRBJ1-3; 9 bases match TRBD1. The CDR3 length is 16 residues. V was clipped by 5 bases and J by 0 bases; unmatched bases: 5. Germline CDR1 and CDR2: MNHDT and YYDKIL. The sequenced part of the CDR3 DNA is TGTGCTAGCAGTTCCGGGACAGGGTTTTCTGGAAATACG. Translated, it gives CASSSGTGFSGNT. The entire CDR3 protein reads CASSSGTGFSGNTLYF.